Listed here are 27 T cell receptor beta chains from one sample, sequenced in a study of blood T cell repertoires in COVID-19. Only in-frame clones appear in the TCRdb table, and some are missing; sequencing was by immunoSEQ multiplex PCR. The sample lists some 180,000 clones; more than 75% were seen once. Material: peripheral blood. These receptors all come from a man between 35 and 55 years old with active or convalescent COVID-19.

V usage is TRBV7-8 and J usage is TRBJ2-7; possible D gene TRBD2, 5 bases. The CDR3 length is 14 residues. In germline, CDR1 is SGHVS, CDR2 FQNEAQ. Between the trimmed V and J ends, which lost 2 bases and 5 bases, there was a span of 13 bases. CDR3 sequence reads: CASSLLERWHEQYF. Here the CDR3 DNA reads TGTGCCAGCAGCTTATTGGAGCGGTGGCACGAGCAGTACTTC.

The chain employs TRBV10-3 and TRBJ1-2; possibly TRBD1 for D (5 bases). V was clipped by 6 bases and J by 8 bases, with 19 bases between them. CDR1 ENHRY and CDR2 SYGVKD come from the germline V gene. The CDR3 has 14 residues. CDR3 residues: CAIRDLRDSSGYTF. CDR3 coding DNA: TGTGCCATCAGAGATCTCAGGGACTCGAGCGGCTACACCTTC.

The chain carries TRBV6-1 and TRBJ2-7; TRBD1 matches at 7 bases. The trim removed 4 bases at V and 0 bases at J, leaving 12 bases unmatched. There are 17 residues in the CDR3. Germline CDR1 and CDR2: MNHNS and SASEGT. CDR3 in DNA: TGTGCCAGCAGTGTATCGACAGGGTATTATCTCTCCTACGAGCAGTACTTC. Translated: CASSVSTGYYLSYEQYF.

This clone was picked up a small number of times. This chain connects TRBV19 to TRBJ1-5; no reliable D call. CDR3 length equals 10 residues. V gave up 9 bases and J gave up 5 bases, with 5 bases separating them. Germline values: CDR1 LNHDA, CDR2 SQIVND (reference sequence). CDR3 amino acids: CASGHQPQHF. The DNA for the CDR3 is TGTGCCAGCGGTCATCAGCCCCAGCATTTT.

The V call is TRBV7-2, the J call TRBJ2-7; weak D call: TRBD2 (6 bases). The CDR3 extends over 12 amino acids. Trimming cost V 5 bases and J 7 bases, with 12 bases left between them. CDR1 SGHTA and CDR2 FQGNSA come from the germline V gene. The CDR3 sequence: CASSGGVREQYF. The CDR3 region has the DNA TGTGCCAGCAGCGGCGGGGTACGGGAGCAGTACTTC.

The V and J genes are TRBV18 and TRBJ2-5, with D maybe TRBD1 (6 bases). The germline gives CDR1 KGHSH, CDR2 LQKENI. This CDR3 has 13 residues. Trimming took off 4 bases at V and 5 bases at J, with 11 bases between the two ends. CDR3 coding DNA: TGTGCCAGCTCACTACAGGGTAGGGAGACCCAGTACTTC. This translates into CASSLQGRETQYF.

The DNA of the CDR3 is TGTGCCAGCAGTTTAACCCGGACGGGAGGTGGTCAGCCCCAGCATTTT. Translated: CASSLTRTGGGQPQHF. The J gene is TRBJ1-5, the V gene TRBV27; D call uncertain. Trimming took off 2 bases at V and 6 bases at J, with 17 bases between the two ends. CDR3 length: 16 amino acids. The germline gives CDR1 MNHEY, CDR2 SMNVEV (reference sequence).

The J gene is TRBJ1-5, the V gene TRBV6-1; D is ambiguous. Germline V lookup: CDR1 MNHNS, CDR2 SASEGT. Deletions cut 0 bases from V and 3 bases from J, with 15 bases between. The CDR3 runs to 17 residues. For the CDR3, the DNA is TGTGCCAGCAGTGAAGCCTGGGGTATGAGGGTCAATCAGCCCCAGCATTTT. Its translation: CASSEAWGMRVNQPQHF.

The chain couples TRBV19 to TRBJ2-1; D remains unclear. In germline, CDR1 is LNHDA, CDR2 SQIVND (reference sequence). V was pared by 7 bases and J by 6 bases, with 19 bases between. CDR3 length: 15 amino acids. CDR3 sequence (DNA): TGTGCCAGTACCGAATTTGGTCGAGGTATCAATGAGCAGTTCTTC. Protein product: CASTEFGRGINEQFF.

This chain links TRBV3-1 (or the pseudogene TRBV3-2) with TRBJ2-6; 9 positions match TRBD2. V trimming: 5 bases; J trimming: 4 bases; junction bases outside the gene matches: 18. The CDR3 totals 20 residues. CDR1 is LGHDT and CDR2 is YNNKEL in the germline V gene (reference sequence). CDR3 region: CASSEPSSGRPLIGANVLTF. The CDR3 bases are TGTGCCAGCAGCGAACCGTCCAGCGGGAGGCCCCTGATAGGGGCCAACGTCCTGACTTTC.

The table lists this clone with a few counts. This chain joins TRBV6-5 and TRBJ1-5; D is unresolved. This CDR3 region has 12 residues. The V and J ends lost 6 bases and 5 bases respectively, with 8 bases between them. Germline assignment: CDR1 MNHEY and CDR2 SVGAGI. Here the CDR3 DNA reads TGTGCCAGCAGCGCGAGAGATCAGCCCCAGCATTTT. This encodes CASSARDQPQHF.

CDR3 residues: CASTPTGTSSQPQHF. The CDR3, as DNA: TGTGCCAGCACCCCGACAGGGACGAGTAGTCAGCCCCAGCATTTT. The chain joins TRBV28 to TRBJ1-5; TRBD1 matches at 7 bases. The CDR3 contains 15 residues. CDR1 is MDHEN and CDR2 is SYDVKM in the germline V gene. V dropped 7 bases and J dropped 6; count of bases not matched to a gene: 12.

The rearrangement joins TRBV4-3 to TRBJ2-3; tentative D call: TRBD1 (6 bases). Germline lookup yields CDR1 LGHNA and CDR2 YSLEER. This CDR3 contains 15 residues. V lost 2 bases, J lost 5 bases, and 14 bases lay in between. Written as DNA, the CDR3 is TGCGCCAGCAGCCAAACCGGGACAATTAGAGATACGCAGTATTTT. Protein: CASSQTGTIRDTQYF.

The chain carries TRBV30 and TRBJ1-5; 7 bases are shared with TRBD1. CDR1 and CDR2 (germline): GTSNPN, SVGIG (reference sequence). V lost 3 bases, J lost 1 base, and 3 bases stayed unmatched. The CDR3 contains 14 residues. The CDR3 spells CAWRLQGSNQPQHF. The CDR3 DNA reads as TGTGCCTGGAGGCTACAGGGGAGCAATCAGCCCCAGCATTTT. Full variable domain (missing parts from reference TRBV30 and TRBJ1-5): SQTIHQWPATLVQPVGSPLSLECTVEGTSNPNLYWYRQAAGRGLQLLFYSVGIGQISSEVPQNLSASRPQDRQFILSSKKLLLSDSGFYLCAWRLQGSNQPQHFGDGTRLSIL.

V usage is TRBV6-4 and J usage is TRBJ2-1; D call uncertain. The V end lost 5 bases, the J end lost 2 bases, and 7 bases lay between the germline ends. The CDR3 spans 13 residues. CDR1 MRHNA and CDR2 SNTAGT come from the germline V gene. CDR3 sequence: CASSTATYNEQFF. DNA of the CDR3: TGTGCCAGCAGTACAGCTACCTACAATGAGCAGTTCTTC.

The table lists this clone with a few counts. The chain couples TRBV4-3 to TRBJ1-4; TRBD1 agrees at 12 bases. This CDR3 has 15 amino acids. With 3 bases clipped from V and 5 bases from J, the junction kept 1 base outside the gene matches. Germline V gene data show CDR1 as LGHNA and CDR2 as YSLEER. The CDR3 DNA is TGCGCCAGCAGCCAGGGACAGGGGGCAAATGAAAAACTGTTTTTT. This sequence encodes CASSQGQGANEKLFF.

This chain uses TRBV13 with TRBJ2-5; D unclear. Germline V lookup: CDR1 PRHDT, CDR2 FYEKMQ (reference sequence). Trimming took off 5 bases at V and 4 bases at J, with 14 bases between the two ends. The CDR3 covers 14 residues. CDR3 DNA sequence: TGTGCCAGCAGCCCTTCTTCCACGGGAGAGACCCAGTACTTC. Protein sequence: CASSPSSTGETQYF.

The rearrangement joins TRBV30 to TRBJ2-2; D may be TRBD2 (5 bases). Germline V gene data show CDR1 as GTSNPN and CDR2 as SVGIG (reference sequence). The CDR3 covers 14 residues. V was shortened by 3 bases and J by 3 bases, with 11 bases between the two germline ends. In DNA form, the CDR3 reads TGTGCCTGGAGAAAGGACTGGGACACCGGGGAGCTGTTTTTT. Its translation is CAWRKDWDTGELFF.

This clone was seen just once. The same CDR3 is also encoded by other DNA sequences in this sample. This chain links TRBV5-1 with TRBJ1-5; 10 bases match TRBD1. Per the germline V gene, CDR1 is SGHRS and CDR2 is YFSETQ. The V and J ends lost 4 bases and 2 bases, in that order; junction bases with no gene match: 3. CDR3 length: 15 amino acids. CDR3 in amino acids: CASSLGTGGNQPQHF. The CDR3 DNA reads as TGCGCCAGCAGCCTCGGGACAGGGGGCAATCAGCCCCAGCATTTT.

The V and J genes are TRBV11-1 and TRBJ1-5; 7 nucleotides agree with TRBD1. The CDR3 contains 14 residues. The V and J ends lost 3 bases and 5 bases, in that order; junction bases with no gene match: 4. CDR1 is SGHAT, CDR2 FQDESV, per germline (reference sequence). The CDR3 is CASSFTGTDQPQHF. The CDR3 nucleotides are TGTGCCAGCAGCTTTACCGGGACAGATCAGCCCCAGCATTTT.

V usage is TRBV24-1 and J usage is TRBJ1-4; 7 bases agree with TRBD1. This CDR3 is 16 amino acids long. Trimming removed 4 bases from V and 8 bases from J; junction bases left unmatched: 12. Germline loops: CDR1 KGHDR, CDR2 SFDVKD. DNA for the CDR3: TGTGCCACCAGTGAGCTCATGACAGGGTTGGAAGAAAAACTGTTTTTT. Translated, it gives CATSELMTGLEEKLFF.

The chain has TRBV24-1 and TRBJ2-3; D may be TRBD1 (5 bases). The V and J ends lost 2 bases and 2 bases respectively, with 10 bases between them. Germline CDR1 and CDR2: KGHDR and SFDVKD. The CDR3 is 15 amino acids. The CDR3 DNA is TGTGCCACCAGTGATTCCACAGGAATCACAGATACGCAGTATTTT. Translating gives CATSDSTGITDTQYF.

The V gene is TRBV5-1, the J gene TRBJ2-3; TRBD2 agrees at 11 bases. The V segment lost 0 bases and the J segment 4 bases; nucleotides outside the gene matches: 7. CDR3 length: 17 amino acids. Germline loops: CDR1 SGHRS, CDR2 YFSETQ. The CDR3, as DNA: TGCGCCAGCAGCTTGGTGGGGCTAGCGGGGGGCGCAGATACGCAGTATTTT. Its translation is CASSLVGLAGGADTQYF.

This CDR3 is CASSPGRGEAFF. The CDR3 region has the DNA TGTGCCAGCAGCCCGGGCCGCGGGGAAGCTTTCTTT. The gene calls are TRBV6-5 and TRBJ1-1; D call uncertain. This CDR3 has 12 amino acids. The V gene lost 6 bases and the J gene lost 8 bases, with 13 bases spanning the gap. Germline loops: CDR1 MNHEY, CDR2 SVGAGI.

This chain uses TRBV30 with TRBJ2-7; TRBD2 matches 10 bases. Germline-derived CDR1 and CDR2 are GTSNPN and SVGIG (reference sequence). The CDR3 extends over 13 amino acids. Unmatched junction bases numbered 4, after V lost 5 bases and J lost 3 bases. The CDR3 region is CAWGLAVGYEQYF. Written as DNA, the CDR3 is TGTGCCTGGGGACTAGCGGTGGGCTACGAGCAGTACTTC.

The genes are TRBV6-2 or TRBV6-3 and TRBJ2-3; 9 bases align to TRBD2. Trimming at V came to 1 base and at J to 5 bases, leaving 4 bases not matched to a gene. Germline V CDR1 and CDR2: MNHEY, SVGEGT. The CDR3 totals 15 residues. CDR3 sequence (DNA): TGTGCCAGCAGTTACTTGGCGGGGGGGGTAGATACGCAGTATTTT. The encoded protein is CASSYLAGGVDTQYF.

V and J are TRBV30 and TRBJ1-1, with D tentatively TRBD1 (5 bases). The CDR3 totals 11 residues. V lost 5 bases and J 3 bases, leaving 7 bases between the germline ends. Germline lookup yields CDR1 GTSNPN and CDR2 SVGIG (reference sequence). The CDR3 DNA sequence: TGTGCCTGGGCGGGGGACACTGAAGCTTTCTTT. Translated: CAWAGDTEAFF.